The clone carrying this T cell receptor beta chain came up many times. The data were obtained in a study of human T cells and chemical hapten exposure. The CDR3 is made up of 11 amino acids. Trimming stripped 6 bases from V and 1 base from J, with 3 bases between. Looked up from germline, CDR1 is SEHNR and CDR2 is FQNEAQ (reference sequence). Time point given: pre-sensitization, week 0. As for treatment: therapeutic diphenylcyclopropenone sensitization with weekly scalp DPC. TCRdb used MiXCR to reprocess the RACE reads, holding one entry per CDR3 protein. The table lists tens of thousands of distinct CDR3 sequences, 9.5% to 15% of them singletons.

The chain has TRBV7-9 and TRBJ2-5; unclear D gene. Here the sequenced sample was whole blood, taken in connection with sensitization to the hapten diphenylcyclopropenone (DPC). The source of this sequence is a woman in her 30s with alopecia areata. Some clones in this sample may be carry-over from other donors' samples. The CDR3: CASSRQETQYF. The CDR3 nucleotides read TGTGCCAGCAGTCGCCAAGAGACCCAGTACTTC.